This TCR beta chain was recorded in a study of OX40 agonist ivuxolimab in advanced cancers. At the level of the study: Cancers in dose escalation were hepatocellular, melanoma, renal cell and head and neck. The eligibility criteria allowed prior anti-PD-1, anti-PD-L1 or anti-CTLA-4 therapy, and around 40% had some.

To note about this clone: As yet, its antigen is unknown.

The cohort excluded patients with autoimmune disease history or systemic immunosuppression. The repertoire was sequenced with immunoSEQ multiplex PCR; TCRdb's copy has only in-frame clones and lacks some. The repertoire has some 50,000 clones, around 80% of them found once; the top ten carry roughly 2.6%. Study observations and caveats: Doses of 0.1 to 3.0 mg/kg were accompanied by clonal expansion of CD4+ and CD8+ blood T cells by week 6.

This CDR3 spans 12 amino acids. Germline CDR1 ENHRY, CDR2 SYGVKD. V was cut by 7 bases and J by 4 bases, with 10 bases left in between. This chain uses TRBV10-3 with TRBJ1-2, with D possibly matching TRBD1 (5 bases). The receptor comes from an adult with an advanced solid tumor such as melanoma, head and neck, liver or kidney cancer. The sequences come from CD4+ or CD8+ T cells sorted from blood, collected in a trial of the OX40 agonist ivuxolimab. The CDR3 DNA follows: TGTGCCATCACTCAGGGAGGCTATGGCTACACCTTC. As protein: CAITQGGYGYTF.